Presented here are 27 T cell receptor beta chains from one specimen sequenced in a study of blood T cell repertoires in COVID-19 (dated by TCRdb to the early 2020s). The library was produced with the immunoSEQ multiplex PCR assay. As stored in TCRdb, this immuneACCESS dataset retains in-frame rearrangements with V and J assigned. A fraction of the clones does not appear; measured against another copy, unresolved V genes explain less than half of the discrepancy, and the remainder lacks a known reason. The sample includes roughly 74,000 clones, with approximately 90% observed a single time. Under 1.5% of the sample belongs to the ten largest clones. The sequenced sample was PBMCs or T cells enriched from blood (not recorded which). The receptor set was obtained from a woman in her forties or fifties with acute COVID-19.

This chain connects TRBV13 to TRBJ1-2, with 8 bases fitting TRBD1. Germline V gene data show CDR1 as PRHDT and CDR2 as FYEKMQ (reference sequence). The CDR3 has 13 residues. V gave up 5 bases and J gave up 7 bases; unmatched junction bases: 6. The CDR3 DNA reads TGTGCCAGCAGCCCCGACAGGGGCCCTGGCTACACCTTC. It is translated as CASSPDRGPGYTF.

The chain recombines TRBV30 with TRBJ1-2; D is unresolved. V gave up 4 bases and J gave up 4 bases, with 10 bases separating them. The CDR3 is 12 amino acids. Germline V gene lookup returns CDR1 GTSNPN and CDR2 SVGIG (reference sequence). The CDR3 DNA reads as TGTGCCTGGACCGACGAGGGCTATGGCTACACCTTC. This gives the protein CAWTDEGYGYTF.

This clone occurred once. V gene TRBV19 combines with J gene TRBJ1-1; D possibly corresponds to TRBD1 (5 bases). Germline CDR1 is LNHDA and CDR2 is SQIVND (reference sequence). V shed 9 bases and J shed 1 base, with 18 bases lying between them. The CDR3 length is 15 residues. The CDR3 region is CASQNFGGQNTEAFF. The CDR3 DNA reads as TGTGCCAGCCAAAACTTCGGGGGTCAGAACACTGAAGCTTTCTTT.

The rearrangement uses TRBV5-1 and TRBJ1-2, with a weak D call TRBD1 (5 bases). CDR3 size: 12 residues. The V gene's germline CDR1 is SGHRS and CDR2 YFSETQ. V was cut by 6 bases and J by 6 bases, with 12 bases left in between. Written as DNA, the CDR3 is TGCGCCAGCACCATCGCGGGGGATGGCTACACCTTC. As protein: CASTIAGDGYTF.

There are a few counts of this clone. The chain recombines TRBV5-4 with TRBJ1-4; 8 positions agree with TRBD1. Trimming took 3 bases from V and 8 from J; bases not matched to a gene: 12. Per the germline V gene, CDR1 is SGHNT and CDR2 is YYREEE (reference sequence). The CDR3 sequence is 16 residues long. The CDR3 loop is CASSSPRQGRREKLFF. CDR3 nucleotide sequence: TGTGCCAGCAGCTCTCCCAGACAGGGGCGGAGGGAAAAACTGTTTTTT. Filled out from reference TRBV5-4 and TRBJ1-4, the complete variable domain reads ETGVTQSPTHLIKTRGQQVTLRCSSQSGHNTVSWYQQALGQGPQFIFQYYREEENGRGNFPPRFSGLQFPNYSSELNVNALELDDSALYLCASSSPRQGRREKLFFGSGTQLSVL.

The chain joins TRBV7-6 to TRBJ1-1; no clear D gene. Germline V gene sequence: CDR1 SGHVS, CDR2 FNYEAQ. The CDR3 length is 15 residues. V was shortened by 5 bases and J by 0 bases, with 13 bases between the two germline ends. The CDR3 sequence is CASSPGGSMNTEAFF. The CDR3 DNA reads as TGTGCCAGCAGCCCCGGAGGTTCAATGAACACTGAAGCTTTCTTT.

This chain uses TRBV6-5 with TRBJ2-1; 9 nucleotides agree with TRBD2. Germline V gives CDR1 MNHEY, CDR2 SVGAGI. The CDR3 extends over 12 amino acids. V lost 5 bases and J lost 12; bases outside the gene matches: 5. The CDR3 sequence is CASSPDSGGQFF. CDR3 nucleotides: TGTGCCAGCAGTCCCGATAGCGGGGGGCAGTTCTTC.

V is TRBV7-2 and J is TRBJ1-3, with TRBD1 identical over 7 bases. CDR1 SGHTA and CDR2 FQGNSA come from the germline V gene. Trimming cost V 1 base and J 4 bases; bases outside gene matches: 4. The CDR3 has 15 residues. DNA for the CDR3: TGTGCCAGCAGCTTAGAGCACAGGGGCGGAAACACCATATATTTT. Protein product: CASSLEHRGGNTIYF. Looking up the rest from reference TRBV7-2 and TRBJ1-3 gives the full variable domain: GAGVSQSPSNKVTEKGKDVELRCDPISGHTALYWYRQSLGQGLEFLIYFQGNSAPDKSGLPSDRFSAERTGGSVSTLTIQRTQQEDSAVYLCASSLEHRGGNTIYFGEGSWLTVV.

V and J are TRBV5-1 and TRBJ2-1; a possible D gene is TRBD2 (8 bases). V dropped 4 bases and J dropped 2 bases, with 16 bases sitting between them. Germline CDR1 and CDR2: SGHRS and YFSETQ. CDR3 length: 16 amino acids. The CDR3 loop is CASSDTGGGPYNEQFF. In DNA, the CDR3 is TGCGCCAGCAGCGACACGGGAGGGGGCCCCTACAATGAGCAGTTCTTC. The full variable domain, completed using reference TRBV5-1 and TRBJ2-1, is KAGVTQTPRYLIKTRGQQVTLSCSPISGHRSVSWYQQTPGQGLQFLFEYFSETQRNKGNFPGRFSGRQFSNSRSEMNVSTLELGDSALYLCASSDTGGGPYNEQFFGPGTRLTVL.

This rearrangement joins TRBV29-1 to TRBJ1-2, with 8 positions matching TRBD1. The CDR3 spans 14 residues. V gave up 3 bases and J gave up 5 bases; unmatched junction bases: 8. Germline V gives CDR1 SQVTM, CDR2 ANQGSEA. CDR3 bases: TGCAGCGTTGACTGGACAGGGACGAGGTATGGCTACACCTTC. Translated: CSVDWTGTRYGYTF. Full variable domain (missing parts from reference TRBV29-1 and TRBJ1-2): SAVISQKPSRDICQRGTSLTIQCQVDSQVTMMFWYRQQPGQSLTLIATANQGSEATYESGFVIDKFPISRPNLTFSTLTVSNMSPEDSSIYLCSVDWTGTRYGYTFGSGTRLTVV.

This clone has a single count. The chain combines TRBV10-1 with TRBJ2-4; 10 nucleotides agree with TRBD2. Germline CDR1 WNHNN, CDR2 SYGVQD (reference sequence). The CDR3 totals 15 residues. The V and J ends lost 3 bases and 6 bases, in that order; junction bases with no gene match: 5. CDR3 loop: CASSDGTSVGNIQYF. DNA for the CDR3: TGCGCCAGCAGTGACGGGACTAGCGTCGGAAACATTCAGTACTTC.

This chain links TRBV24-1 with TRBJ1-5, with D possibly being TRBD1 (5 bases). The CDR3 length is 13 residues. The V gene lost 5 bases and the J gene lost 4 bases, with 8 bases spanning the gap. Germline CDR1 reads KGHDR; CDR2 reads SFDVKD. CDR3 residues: CATSGQGNQPQHF. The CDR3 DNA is TGTGCCACCAGTGGCCAGGGAAATCAGCCCCAGCATTTT.

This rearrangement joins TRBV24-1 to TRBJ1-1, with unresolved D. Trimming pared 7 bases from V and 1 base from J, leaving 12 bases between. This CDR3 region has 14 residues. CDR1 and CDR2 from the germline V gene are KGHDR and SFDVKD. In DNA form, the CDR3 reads TGTGCCACCAGCTCCGCCGCAGAGAACACTGAAGCTTTCTTT. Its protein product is CATSSAAENTEAFF.

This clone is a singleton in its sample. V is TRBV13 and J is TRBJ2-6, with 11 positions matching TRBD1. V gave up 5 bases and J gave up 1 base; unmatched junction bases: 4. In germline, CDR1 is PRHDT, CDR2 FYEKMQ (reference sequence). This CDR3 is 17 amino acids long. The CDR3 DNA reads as TGTGCCAGCAGCCCCGGGACAGGGGGATCTGGGGCCAACGTCCTGACTTTC. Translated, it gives CASSPGTGGSGANVLTF.

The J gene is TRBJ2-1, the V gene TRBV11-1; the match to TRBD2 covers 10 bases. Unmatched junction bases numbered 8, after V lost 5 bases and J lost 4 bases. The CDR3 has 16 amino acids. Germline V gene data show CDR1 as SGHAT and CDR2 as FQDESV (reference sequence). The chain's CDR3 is CASSGRIAGGYNEQFF. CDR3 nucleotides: TGTGCCAGCAGCGGACGGATAGCGGGAGGATACAATGAGCAGTTCTTC.

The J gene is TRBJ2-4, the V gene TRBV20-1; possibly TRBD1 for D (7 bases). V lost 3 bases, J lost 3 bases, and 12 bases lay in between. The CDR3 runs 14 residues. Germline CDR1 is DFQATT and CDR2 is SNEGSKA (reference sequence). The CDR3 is CSASGQGGKNIQYF. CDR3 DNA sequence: TGCAGTGCTAGTGGGCAGGGGGGCAAAAACATTCAGTACTTC.

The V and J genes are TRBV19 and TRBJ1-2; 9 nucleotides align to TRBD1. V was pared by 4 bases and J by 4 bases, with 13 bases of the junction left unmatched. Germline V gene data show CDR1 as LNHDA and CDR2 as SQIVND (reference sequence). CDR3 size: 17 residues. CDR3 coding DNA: TGTGCCAGTAGTACCCACGACTTGACAGGGGGGTCCTATGGCTACACCTTC. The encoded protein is CASSTHDLTGGSYGYTF.

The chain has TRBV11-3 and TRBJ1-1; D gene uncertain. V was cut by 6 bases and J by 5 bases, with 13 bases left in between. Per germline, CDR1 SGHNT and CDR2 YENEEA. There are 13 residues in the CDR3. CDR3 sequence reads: CASSLGRGTEAFF. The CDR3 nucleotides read TGTGCCAGCAGTTTGGGCAGAGGGACTGAAGCTTTCTTT.

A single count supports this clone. The CDR3 DNA is TGCGCCAGCAGCCCCAAGGCGAGCGGGAGCGGGAGGACCTACGAGCAGTACTTC. Residues: CASSPKASGSGRTYEQYF. The chain recombines TRBV4-3 with TRBJ2-7; 9 bases line up with TRBD2. Trimming at V came to 4 bases and at J to 2 bases, leaving 15 bases not matched to a gene. Looked up from germline, CDR1 is LGHNA and CDR2 is YSLEER. The CDR3 length is 18 residues.

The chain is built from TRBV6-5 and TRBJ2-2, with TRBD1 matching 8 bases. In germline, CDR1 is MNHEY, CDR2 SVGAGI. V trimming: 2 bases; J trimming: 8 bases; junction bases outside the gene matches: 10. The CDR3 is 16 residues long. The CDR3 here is CASSYTRTGLRGELFF. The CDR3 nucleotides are TGTGCCAGCAGTTACACCCGGACAGGGCTAAGAGGGGAGCTGTTTTTT.

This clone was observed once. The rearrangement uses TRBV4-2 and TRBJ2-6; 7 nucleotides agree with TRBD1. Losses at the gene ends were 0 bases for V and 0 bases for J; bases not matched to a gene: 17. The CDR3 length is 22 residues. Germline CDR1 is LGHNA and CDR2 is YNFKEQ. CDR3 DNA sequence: TGTGCCAGCAGCCAAGATGTGGGGCTTTGGGACAGAAGAAACTCTGGGGCCAACGTCCTGACTTTC. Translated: CASSQDVGLWDRRNSGANVLTF.

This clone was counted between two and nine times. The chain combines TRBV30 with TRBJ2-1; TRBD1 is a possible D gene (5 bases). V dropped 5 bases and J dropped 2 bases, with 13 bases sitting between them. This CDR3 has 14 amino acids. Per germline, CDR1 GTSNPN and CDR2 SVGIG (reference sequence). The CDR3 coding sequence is TGTGCCTGGGCCCGAACAGGAGCCTACAATGAGCAGTTCTTC. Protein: CAWARTGAYNEQFF.

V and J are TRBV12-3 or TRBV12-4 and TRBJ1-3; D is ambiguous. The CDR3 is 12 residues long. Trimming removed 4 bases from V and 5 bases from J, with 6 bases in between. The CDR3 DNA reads TGTGCCAGCAGTTGGGCTCGAAACACCATATATTTT. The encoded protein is CASSWARNTIYF.

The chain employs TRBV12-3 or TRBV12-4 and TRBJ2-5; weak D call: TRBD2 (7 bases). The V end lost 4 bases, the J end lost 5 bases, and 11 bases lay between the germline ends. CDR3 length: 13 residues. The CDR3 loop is CASSSEGGETQYF. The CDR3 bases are TGTGCCAGCAGTTCGGAGGGGGGGGAGACCCAGTACTTC.

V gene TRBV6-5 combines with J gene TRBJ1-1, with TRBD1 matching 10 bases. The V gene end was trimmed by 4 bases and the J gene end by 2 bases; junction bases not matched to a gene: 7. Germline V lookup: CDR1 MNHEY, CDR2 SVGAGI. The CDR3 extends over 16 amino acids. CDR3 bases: TGTGCCAGCAGTTTTCGACAGGGGGCGGGAAACACTGAAGCTTTCTTT. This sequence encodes CASSFRQGAGNTEAFF.

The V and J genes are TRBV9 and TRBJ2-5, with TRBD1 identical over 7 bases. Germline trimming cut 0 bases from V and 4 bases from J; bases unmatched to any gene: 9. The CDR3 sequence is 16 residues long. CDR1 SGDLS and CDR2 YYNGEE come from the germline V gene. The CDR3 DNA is TGTGCCAGCAGCGTAGTACCAGGGGGAGTAGGAGAGACCCAGTACTTC. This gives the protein CASSVVPGGVGETQYF.

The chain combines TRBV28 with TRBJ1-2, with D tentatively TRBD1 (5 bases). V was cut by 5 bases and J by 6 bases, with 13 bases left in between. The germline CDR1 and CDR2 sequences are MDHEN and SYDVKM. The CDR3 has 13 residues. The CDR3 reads CASSPDSQHGYTF. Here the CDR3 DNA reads TGTGCCAGCAGTCCCGACAGTCAACATGGCTACACCTTC.